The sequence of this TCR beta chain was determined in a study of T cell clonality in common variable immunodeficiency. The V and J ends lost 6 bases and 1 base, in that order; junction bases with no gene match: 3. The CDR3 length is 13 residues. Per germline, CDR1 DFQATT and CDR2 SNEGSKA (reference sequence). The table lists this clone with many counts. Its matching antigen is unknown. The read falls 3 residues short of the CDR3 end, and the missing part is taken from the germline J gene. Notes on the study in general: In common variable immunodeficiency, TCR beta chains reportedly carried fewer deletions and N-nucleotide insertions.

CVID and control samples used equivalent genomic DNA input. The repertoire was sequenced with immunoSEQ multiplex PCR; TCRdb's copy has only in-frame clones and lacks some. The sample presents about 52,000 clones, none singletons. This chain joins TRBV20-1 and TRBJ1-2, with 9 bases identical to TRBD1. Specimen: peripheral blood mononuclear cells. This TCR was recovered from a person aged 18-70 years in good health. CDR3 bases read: TGCAGTGCAACAGGGGGCGGTAACTATGGC. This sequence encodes CSATGGGNYG. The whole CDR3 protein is CSATGGGNYGYTF.